This T cell receptor (beta chain) appears in the sequencing data of a study of T cell clones after liver transplantation. Study-wide context: Standard immunosuppression, with no induction, continued until 12-24 months after transplant.

Measured with immunoSEQ multiplex PCR; TCRdb has only the in-frame clones, and not every one. The top ten clones hold around 0.8% of a sample with about 120,000 clones, approximately 90% of them seen once. The sample consisted of CD4+ T cells from blood, taken 12 months after liver transplant. The TCR comes from a human patient who received a liver transplant. The T cells may come from the graft donor.

Here the CDR3 reads CASSLTGPVNTQYF. The CDR3 DNA reads as TGCGCCAGCAGCTTGACAGGCCCCGTAAATACGCAGTATTTT. The chain couples TRBV5-1 to TRBJ2-3; possibly TRBD1 for D (5 bases). The germline V gene has CDR1 SGHRS and CDR2 YFSETQ. V was shortened by 1 base and J by 7 bases, with 13 bases between the two germline ends. The CDR3 runs 14 residues. The full variable domain, with the rest looked up from reference TRBV5-1 and TRBJ2-3, is KAGVTQTPRYLIKTRGQQVTLSCSPISGHRSVSWYQQTPGQGLQFLFEYFSETQRNKGNFPGRFSGRQFSNSRSEMNVSTLELGDSALYLCASSLTGPVNTQYFGPGTRLTVL.